This T cell receptor beta chain comes out of a study of T cell changes during pregnancy in multiple sclerosis. V shed 6 bases and J shed 0 bases, with 20 bases lying between them. The germline CDR1 and CDR2 sequences are LNHDA and SQIVND (reference sequence). The CDR3 has 17 residues. Using immunoSEQ multiplex PCR, the repertoire was profiled, and TCRdb retains in-frame clones only, with some absent. The data hold approximately 88,000 clones, with about 94% observed a single time. The V and J genes are TRBV19 and TRBJ2-5; a possible D gene is TRBD1 (7 bases). This clonotype originated in a female donor with multiple sclerosis, enrolled in a pregnancy study. This sample comprised peripheral blood, obtained in the third trimester of pregnancy. CDR3 amino acids: CASSRRGRGGYQETQYF. In DNA, the CDR3 is TGTGCCAGTAGCCGGAGGGGGCGCGGAGGGTACCAAGAGACCCAGTACTTC.